A selection of T cell receptor beta chains follows, all from one sample in a study of T cell responses to AZD1222 COVID-19 vaccine. TCRdb keeps only in-frame clones here, not all; method: immunoSEQ multiplex PCR. The sample includes 150,000 or so clones, 80% to 95% of them seen just once. This material consisted of peripheral blood, taken 28 days after the second AZD1222 dose. Every receptor here comes from an adult who received the AZD1222 COVID-19 vaccine. Both conserved end residues are part of each CDR3. The D gene is left open where the match is weak. A clone size is listed for some rows: how often the clone was seen (once, few, many), or a class if it is expanded.

size	J	length	D	V	DNA	CDR3
once	TRBJ2-7	14	-	TRBV5-4	TGTGCCAGCAGCTTCGCCGGGGGCACCTCCGAGCAGTACTTC	CASSFAGGTSEQYF
once	TRBJ1-2	14	-	TRBV7-2	TGTGCCAGCAGCTTAAGTCAGTCCGTTTATGGCTACACCTTC	CASSLSQSVYGYTF
-	TRBJ1-1	16	-	TRBV24-1	TGTGCCAACTGGGGAGTGGCAGGTTATATGAACACTGAAGCTTTCTTT	CANWGVAGYMNTEAFF
-	TRBJ2-1	13	-	TRBV6-5	TGTGCCAGCAGTTTCTGGACTGGCAATGAGCAGTTCTTC	CASSFWTGNEQFF
-	TRBJ1-3	14	-	TRBV5-4	TGTGCCAGCAGCCTGGAGACACCTGGAAACACCATATATTTT	CASSLETPGNTIYF
-	TRBJ2-5	15	-	TRBV7-3	TGTGCCAGCAGCTTACGGGCCCGAGTCGGGGAGACCCAGTACTTC	CASSLRARVGETQYF
-	TRBJ2-7	13	-	TRBV23-1	TGCGCCAGCAGTCAATTAGGAACGGCGGAGCAGTACTTC	CASSQLGTAEQYF
-	TRBJ2-3	12	-	TRBV5-1	TGCGCCAGCAGCTTGGACTCTGATACGCAGTATTTT	CASSLDSDTQYF
few	TRBJ1-6	15	-	TRBV6-1	TGTGCCAGCAGTGAAGAGCCGGGCTCCGCTTCACCCCTCCACTTT	CASSEEPGSASPLHF
-	TRBJ2-1	15	TRBD2	TRBV6-5	TGTGCCAGCAGTTTAGGACTAGCGGTAGTCAATGAGCAGTTCTTC	CASSLGLAVVNEQFF
-	TRBJ2-1	15	-	TRBV5-1	TGCGCCAGCAGCTTGTCATGGAGCTCCTACAATGAGCAGTTCTTC	CASSLSWSSYNEQFF
-	TRBJ2-1	12	-	TRBV5-5	TGTGCCAGCAGCTTGATGAGTGGGGAGCAGTTCTTC	CASSLMSGEQFF
-	TRBJ2-1	14	-	TRBV11-2	TGTGCCAGCAGCTTAGGGCTAGTTAGGAGTGAGCAGTTCTTC	CASSLGLVRSEQFF
-	TRBJ2-3	13	-	TRBV9	TGTGCCAGCAGCGTAGGGAACACGGATACGCAGTATTTT	CASSVGNTDTQYF
-	TRBJ1-1	14	-	TRBV2	TGTGCCAGCAGTGAAGGACAGAGGACTACTGAAGCTTTCTTT	CASSEGQRTTEAFF
-	TRBJ1-4	14	-	TRBV7-9	TGTGCCAGCAGCTTAGGGGGGCAGGATGAAAAACTGTTTTTT	CASSLGGQDEKLFF
-	TRBJ2-3	14	-	TRBV7-2	TGTGCCAGCAGCTCCCAGGGTGAGATAGATACGCAGTATTTT	CASSSQGEIDTQYF
-	TRBJ2-1	15	TRBD2	TRBV11-3	TGTGCCAGCAGCTTAGAAGGACTAGCGGGGCCGGAGCAGTTCTTC	CASSLEGLAGPEQFF
-	TRBJ2-1	14	-	TRBV19	TGTGCCAGTAGTATTATGGCGGGCGGCGATGAGCAGTTCTTC	CASSIMAGGDEQFF
-	TRBJ2-7	12	TRBD2	TRBV11-2	TGTGCCAGCAGCCTGGGACTAGGCGAGCAGTACTTC	CASSLGLGEQYF
-	TRBJ2-3	15	TRBD1	TRBV18	TGTGCCAGCTCACCAAACAGGGGCGGCACAGATACGCAGTATTTT	CASSPNRGGTDTQYF
-	TRBJ1-2	14	TRBD1	TRBV24-1	TGTGCCACCAGTGATGGGACAGGGAAGTATGGCTACACCTTC	CATSDGTGKYGYTF
-	TRBJ2-5	14	-	TRBV7-9	TGTGCCAGCAGCTTAGGGACTACTAAAGAGACCCAGTACTTC	CASSLGTTKETQYF
-	TRBJ2-2	17	-	TRBV9	TGTGCCAGCAGCGTAGTTACGGCGGGATCGAACACCGGGGAGCTGTTTTTT	CASSVVTAGSNTGELFF
once	TRBJ2-1	18	-	TRBV13	TGTGCCAGCAGCTTTATTCCAGGGTTTACCCAACCACGCAATGAGCAGTTCTTC	CASSFIPGFTQPRNEQFF
-	TRBJ1-4	15	-	TRBV5-1	TGCGCCAGCAGCTTGGGCGGGGAAAAAGGCGAAAAACTGTTTTTT	CASSLGGEKGEKLFF
-	TRBJ1-1	14	-	TRBV2	TGTGCCAGCAGCCTTGGGCTGACAGAGGGTGAAGCTTTCTTT	CASSLGLTEGEAFF
-	TRBJ2-3	12	-	TRBV6-5	TGTGCCAGCAGGACTAGCACAGATACGCAGTATTTT	CASRTSTDTQYF
few	TRBJ1-6	16	-	TRBV5-1	TGCGCCAGCAGCCCAACCGGACAGCCCTATAATTCACCCCTCCACTTT	CASSPTGQPYNSPLHF
-	TRBJ1-2	15	-	TRBV6-2/TRBV6-3	TGTGCCAGCAGTCAACCGGGACAACTGAACTATGGCTACACCTTC	CASSQPGQLNYGYTF
-	TRBJ2-7	16	-	TRBV11-2	TGTGCCAGCAGCCGTGCGAGGGGAAATCGATCCTACGAGCAGTACTTC	CASSRARGNRSYEQYF
-	TRBJ1-2	13	TRBD1	TRBV7-6	TGTGCCAGCAGCGGCCTCAGGGGGCATGGCTACACCTTC	CASSGLRGHGYTF
few	TRBJ2-5	16	-	TRBV11-2	TGTGCCAGCACCTTGGGAGACACCGGACAAACGAAGACCCAGTACTTC	CASTLGDTGQTKTQYF
once	TRBJ1-2	14	TRBD1	TRBV4-2	TGTACCAGCAGCCTCCCCGGGACAGGGACTGGCTACACCTTC	CTSSLPGTGTGYTF
-	TRBJ1-6	16	-	TRBV6-5	TGTGCCAGCAGTTACTCGAAGAGGTCAGATGTTTCACCCCTCCACTTT	CASSYSKRSDVSPLHF
-	TRBJ2-3	13	-	TRBV19	TGTGCCAGTAGTCCTTGGAACACAGATACGCAGTATTTT	CASSPWNTDTQYF
-	TRBJ2-7	15	-	TRBV7-9	TGTGCCAGCAGCTTAAATTCTTTAGCAGCGAGCGAGCAGTACTTC	CASSLNSLAASEQYF
-	TRBJ2-1	12	-	TRBV19	TGTGCCAGCGAACCTAGGAGGGGTGAGCAGTTCTTC	CASEPRRGEQFF
-	TRBJ2-1	17	-	TRBV7-3	TGTGCCAGCAGCGTCCTGGCGGGTAGAAGCTCCTACAATGAGCAGTTCTTC	CASSVLAGRSSYNEQFF
once	TRBJ2-2	14	-	TRBV19	TGTGCCACTAGACGGTTGCTCGACACCGGGGAGCTGTTTTTT	CATRRLLDTGELFF
once	TRBJ2-3	14	-	TRBV11-2	TGTGCCAGCAGGAAAGGAGGGGGCACAGATACGCAGTATTTT	CASRKGGGTDTQYF
-	TRBJ1-5	16	TRBD1	TRBV6-6	TGTGCCAGCAGTCCACCCGGGACAGATAACAATCAGCCCCAGCATTTT	CASSPPGTDNNQPQHF
-	TRBJ1-2	13	TRBD1	TRBV9	TGTGCCAGCAGCGGGGACAGGAGCTATGGCTACACCTTC	CASSGDRSYGYTF
once	TRBJ1-4	13	-	TRBV12-3/TRBV12-4	TGTGCCAGCAGTTTAGCGGCAAGTGAAAAACTGTTTTTT	CASSLAASEKLFF
-	TRBJ2-1	15	TRBD2	TRBV7-9	TGTGCCAGCAGCTTAAGCGGGACCCTAGGTAATGAGCAGTTCTTC	CASSLSGTLGNEQFF
-	TRBJ1-6	14	-	TRBV18	TGTGCCAGCTCACCATCAGGGAGGGATTCACCCCTCCACTTT	CASSPSGRDSPLHF
-	TRBJ1-4	13	-	TRBV3-1/TRBV3-2	TGTGCCAGCAGCCAAGAAGGCCAGGAAAAACTGTTTTTT	CASSQEGQEKLFF